This section outlines one TCR beta chain sequence together with its context. What it binds is not known. Germline V lookup: CDR1 LNHDA, CDR2 SQIVND (reference sequence). Trimming pared 5 bases from V and 1 base from J, leaving 11 bases between. The CDR3 extends over 14 amino acids. The data were taken from a study of T cells in Graves' hyperthyroidism and ophthalmopathy. Overall study results and limits: By a 13 V-J model, ophthalmopathy was set apart from stable hyperthyroidism. Ophthalmopathy was model-predicted a median 6.5 months pre-onset. Blood also held most thyroid clonotypes expanded beyond 0.001.

TCR beta CDR3 regions were amplified from RNA transcripts. During a first-round RT-PCR of the TCR CDR3, the HTBI primer set was used. TCRdb re-called the multiplex PCR reads through MiXCR, storing one row per CDR3 protein. Among roughly 500,000 distinct CDR3 sequences listed, roughly 45% were seen once. The sequencing sample was made of peripheral blood or thyroid tissue (not recorded which). The chain links TRBV19 to TRBJ1-1, with D hard to call. The TCR originated in an adult woman with Graves' disease, either hyperthyroidism or ophthalmopathy (not recorded which). CDR3 sequence reads: CASSVDRWNTEAFF. The CDR3 nucleotides read TGTGCCAGTAGTGTTGATAGGTGGAACACTGAAGCTTTCTTT.